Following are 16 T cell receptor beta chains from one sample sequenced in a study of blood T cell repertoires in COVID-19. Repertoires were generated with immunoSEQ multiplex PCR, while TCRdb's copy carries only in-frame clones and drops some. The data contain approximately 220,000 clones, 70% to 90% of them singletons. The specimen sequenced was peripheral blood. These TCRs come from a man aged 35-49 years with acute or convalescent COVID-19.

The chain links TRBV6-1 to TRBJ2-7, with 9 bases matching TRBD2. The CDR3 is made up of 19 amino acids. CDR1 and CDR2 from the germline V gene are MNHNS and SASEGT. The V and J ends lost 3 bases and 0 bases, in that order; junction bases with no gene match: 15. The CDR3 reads CASSDQWLGGGDSSYEQYF. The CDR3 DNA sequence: TGTGCCAGCAGTGACCAATGGCTGGGCGGGGGGGACAGCTCCTACGAGCAGTACTTC.

The CDR3 coding sequence is TGTGCCAGCAGTTGGCGACTCCCAGTCGCGCAGTATTTT. Translated: CASSWRLPVAQYF. The chain carries TRBV27 and TRBJ2-3; D is unclear. The ends were cut back, 4 bases at V and 10 bases at J, with 15 bases in the middle. Germline V gives CDR1 MNHEY, CDR2 SMNVEV (reference sequence). This CDR3 is built from 13 residues.

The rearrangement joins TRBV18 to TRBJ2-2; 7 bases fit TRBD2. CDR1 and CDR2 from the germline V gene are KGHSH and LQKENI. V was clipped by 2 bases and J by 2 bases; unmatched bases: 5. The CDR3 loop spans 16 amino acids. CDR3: CASSPFGGLNTGELFF. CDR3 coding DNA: TGTGCCAGCTCACCATTTGGGGGACTAAACACCGGGGAGCTGTTTTTT.

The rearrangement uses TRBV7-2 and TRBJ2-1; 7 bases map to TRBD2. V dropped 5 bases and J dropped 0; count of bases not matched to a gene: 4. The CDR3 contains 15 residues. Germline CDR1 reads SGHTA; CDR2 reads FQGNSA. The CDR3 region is CASSVGGSSYNEQFF. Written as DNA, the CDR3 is TGTGCCAGCAGCGTCGGGGGGAGCTCCTACAATGAGCAGTTCTTC.

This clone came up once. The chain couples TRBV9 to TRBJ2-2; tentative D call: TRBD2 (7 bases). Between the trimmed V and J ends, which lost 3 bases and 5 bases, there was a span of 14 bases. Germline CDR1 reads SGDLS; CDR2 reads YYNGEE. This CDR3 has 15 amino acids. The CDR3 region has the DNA TGTGCCAGCAGCGAGGGGGGACTAACTACCGGGGAGCTGTTTTTT. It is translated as CASSEGGLTTGELFF.

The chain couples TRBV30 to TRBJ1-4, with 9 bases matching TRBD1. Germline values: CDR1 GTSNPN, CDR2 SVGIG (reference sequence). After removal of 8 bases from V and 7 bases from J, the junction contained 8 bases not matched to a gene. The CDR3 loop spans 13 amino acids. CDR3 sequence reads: CAGNRGRGEKLFF. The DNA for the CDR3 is TGTGCCGGTAACAGGGGGCGGGGTGAAAAACTGTTTTTT. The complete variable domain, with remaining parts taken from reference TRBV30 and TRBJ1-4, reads SQTIHQWPATLVQPVGSPLSLECTVEGTSNPNLYWYRQAAGRGLQLLFYSVGIGQISSEVPQNLSASRPQDRQFILSSKKLLLSDSGFYLCAGNRGRGEKLFFGSGTQLSVL.

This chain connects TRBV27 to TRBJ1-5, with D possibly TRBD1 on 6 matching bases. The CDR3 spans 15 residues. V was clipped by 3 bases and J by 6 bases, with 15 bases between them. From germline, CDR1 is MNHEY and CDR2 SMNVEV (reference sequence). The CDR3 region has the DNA TGTGCCAGCAGTTTTAACCCAACAGGGCGTCAGCCCCAGCATTTT. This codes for CASSFNPTGRQPQHF.

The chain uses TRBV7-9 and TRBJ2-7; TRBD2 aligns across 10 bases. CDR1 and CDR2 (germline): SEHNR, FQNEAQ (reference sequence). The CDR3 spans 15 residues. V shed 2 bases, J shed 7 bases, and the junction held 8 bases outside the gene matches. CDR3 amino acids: CASSLSLAGLGEQYF. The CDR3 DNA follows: TGTGCCAGCAGCTTATCACTAGCGGGACTTGGAGAGCAGTACTTC. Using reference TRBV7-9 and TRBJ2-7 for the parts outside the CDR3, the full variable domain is DTGVSQNPRHKITKRGQNVTFRCDPISEHNRLYWYRQTLGQGPEFLTYFQNEAQLEKSRLLSDRFSAERPKGSFSTLEIQRTEQGDSAMYLCASSLSLAGLGEQYFGPGTRLTVT.

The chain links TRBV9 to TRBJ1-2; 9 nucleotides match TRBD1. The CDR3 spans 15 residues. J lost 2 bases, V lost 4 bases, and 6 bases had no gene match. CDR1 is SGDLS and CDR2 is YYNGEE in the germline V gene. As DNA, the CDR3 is TGTGCCAGCAGCACCCAGGGGACAGGGAACTATGGCTACACCTTC. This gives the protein CASSTQGTGNYGYTF.

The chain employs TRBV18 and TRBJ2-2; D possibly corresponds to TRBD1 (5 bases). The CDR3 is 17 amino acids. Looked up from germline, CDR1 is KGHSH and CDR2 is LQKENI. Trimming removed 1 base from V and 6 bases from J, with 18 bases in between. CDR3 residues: CASSPRLGARKAGELFF. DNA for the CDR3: TGTGCCAGCTCACCACGGCTAGGGGCGCGAAAGGCCGGGGAGCTGTTTTTT.

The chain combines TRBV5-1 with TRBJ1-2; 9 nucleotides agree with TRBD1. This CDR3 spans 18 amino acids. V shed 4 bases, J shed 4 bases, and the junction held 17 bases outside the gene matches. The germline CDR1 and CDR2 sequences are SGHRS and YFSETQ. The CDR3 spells CASSPPDQGQGSLYGYTF. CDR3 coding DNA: TGCGCCAGCAGCCCCCCCGATCAGGGACAGGGATCACTCTATGGCTACACCTTC.

As DNA, the CDR3 is TGTGCCAGCAGTTCCCCACCTTACTACAGGGGAGGCCAGCCCCAGCATTTT. As protein: CASSSPPYYRGGQPQHF. The rearrangement links TRBV6-2 or TRBV6-3 to TRBJ1-5; 7 bases agree with TRBD1. This CDR3 is 17 amino acids long. In germline, CDR1 is MNHEY, CDR2 SVGEGT. Unmatched junction bases numbered 16, after V lost 4 bases and J lost 7 bases.

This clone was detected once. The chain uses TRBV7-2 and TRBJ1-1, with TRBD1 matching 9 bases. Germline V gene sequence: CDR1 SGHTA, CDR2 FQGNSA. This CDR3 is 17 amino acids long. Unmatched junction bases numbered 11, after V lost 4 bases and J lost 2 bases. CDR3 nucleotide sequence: TGTGCCAGCAGCTCCCCCCTCGGACAGGGGCCAAACACTGAAGCTTTCTTT. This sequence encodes CASSSPLGQGPNTEAFF.

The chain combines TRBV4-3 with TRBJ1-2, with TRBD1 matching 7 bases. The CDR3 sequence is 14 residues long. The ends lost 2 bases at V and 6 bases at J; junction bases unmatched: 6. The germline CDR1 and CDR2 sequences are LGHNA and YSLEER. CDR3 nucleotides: TGCGCCAGCAGCCAATTCACAGGGGAAGATGGCTACACCTTC. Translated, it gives CASSQFTGEDGYTF.

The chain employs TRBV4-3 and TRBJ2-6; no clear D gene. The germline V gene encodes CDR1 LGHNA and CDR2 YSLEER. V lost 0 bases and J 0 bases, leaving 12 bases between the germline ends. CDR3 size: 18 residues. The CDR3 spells CASSQDGQAHSGANVLTF. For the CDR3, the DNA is TGCGCCAGCAGCCAAGATGGCCAGGCCCACTCTGGGGCCAACGTCCTGACTTTC.

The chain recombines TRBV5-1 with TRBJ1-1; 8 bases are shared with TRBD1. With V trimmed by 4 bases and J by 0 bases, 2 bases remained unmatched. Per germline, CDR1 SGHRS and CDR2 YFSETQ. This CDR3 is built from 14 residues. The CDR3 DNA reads TGCGCCAGCAGCAAGGGACAGGTGAACACTGAAGCTTTCTTT. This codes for CASSKGQVNTEAFF.